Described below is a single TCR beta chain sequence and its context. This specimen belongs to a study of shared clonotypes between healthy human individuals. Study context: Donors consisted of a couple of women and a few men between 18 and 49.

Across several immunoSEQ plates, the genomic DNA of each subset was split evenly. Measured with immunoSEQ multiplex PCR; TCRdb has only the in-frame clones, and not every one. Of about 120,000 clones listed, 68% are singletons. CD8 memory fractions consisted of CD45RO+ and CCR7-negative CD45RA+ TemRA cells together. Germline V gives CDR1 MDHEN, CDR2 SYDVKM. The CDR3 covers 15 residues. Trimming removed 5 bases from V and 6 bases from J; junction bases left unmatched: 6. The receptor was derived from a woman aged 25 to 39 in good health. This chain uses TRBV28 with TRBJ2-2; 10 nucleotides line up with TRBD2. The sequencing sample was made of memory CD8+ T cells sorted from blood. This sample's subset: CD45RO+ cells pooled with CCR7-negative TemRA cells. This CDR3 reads CASSVLAGPPGELFF. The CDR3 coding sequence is TGTGCCAGCAGTGTACTAGCGGGACCCCCCGGGGAGCTGTTTTTT. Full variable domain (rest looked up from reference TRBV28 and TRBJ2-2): DVKVTQSSRYLVKRTGEKVFLECVQDMDHENMFWYRQDPGLGLRLIYFSYDVKMKEKGDIPEGYSVSREKKERFSLILESASTNQTSMYLCASSVLAGPPGELFFGEGSRLTVL.